A selection of T cell receptor beta chains follows, all from one sample in a study of T cells expressing NK-cell markers. TCRdb reprocessed the 5' RACE reads; each CDR3 protein has one entry and no DNA is given. This listing includes just under 150,000 distinct CDR3 sequences. Sequencing used blood T cells: a sorted CD56 or NKG2C T cell subset, CD4+ or CD8+ T cells, or bulk PBMC T cells (not recorded which). Receptors were obtained from a man younger than 30 in good health. The CDR3 runs from the conserved cysteine through the conserved F or W.

J gene | V gene | CDR3 protein
TRBJ2-1 | TRBV7-3 | CASSLTSAGGAWNEQFF
TRBJ2-7 | TRBV15 | CATSRDFNQLLVVGLAYEQYF
TRBJ2-3 | TRBV5-5 | CASSFTSSTDTQYF
TRBJ2-2 | TRBV12-3/TRBV12-4 | CASSLAGTAGELFF
TRBJ2-1 | TRBV7-3 | CASSLSLGGANEQFF
TRBJ2-5 | TRBV5-6 | CASSQGPQSYQETQYF
TRBJ2-3 | TRBV2 | CASSGDRGLVTQYF
TRBJ1-1 | TRBV7-8 | CASSLDVGTYTEAFF
TRBJ2-1 | TRBV6-2/TRBV6-3 | CASSNIAGVGFF
TRBJ2-5 | TRBV6-5 | CASSYSQDARRAQYF
TRBJ2-1 | TRBV6-4 | CASSDSGWEQFF
TRBJ2-4 | TRBV12-3/TRBV12-4 | CATRTGGADIQYF
TRBJ1-5 | TRBV12-3/TRBV12-4 | CASSDITGNGNQPQHF
TRBJ1-2 | TRBV7-9 | CASSPYGQSNYGYTF
TRBJ2-2 | TRBV30 | CASGGLVGVGYTGELFF
TRBJ2-1 | TRBV2 | CASSESAGGSSYNEQFF
TRBJ2-6 | TRBV23-1 | CASSHGFSGANVLTF